The source of this T cell receptor (beta chain) is a study of CD8+CD57+ T cells in acquired aplastic anemia. The CDR3 has 11 amino acids. Trimming took 6 bases from V and 15 from J; bases not matched to a gene: 7. Germline V gene lookup returns CDR1 MDHEN and CDR2 SYDVKM. The study profiled TCR beta VDJ and CDR3 using genomic DNA as template. TCRdb analysed the reads with MiXCR anew, one entry per CDR3 protein. This table holds hundreds of thousands of distinct CDR3 sequences, roughly 53% found once. For sequencing, patients were chosen who had shown expansion of CD8+CD57+ cells by flow cytometry. Patient blood was sampled before any therapy had been received. In this sample, this clonotype turned up many times.

This sequence was found in a human donor with aplastic anemia. This chain uses TRBV28 with TRBJ2-1, with TRBD2 matching 8 bases. The sample was sorted CD4+, CD8+, or CD8+CD57+ T cells (not recorded which) from PBMCs. The CDR3 reads CASSRGGAVFF. CDR3 DNA: TGTGCCAGCAGCCGGGGGGGGGCTGTGTTCTTC.